The 12 T cell receptor beta chains below were found in one sample sequenced in a study of blood T cell repertoires in COVID-19. Sequencing used immunoSEQ multiplex PCR; TCRdb keeps in-frame clones, though not all of them. The sample holds approximately 54,000 clones, roughly 79% seen once. Source material: peripheral blood. Receptors were obtained from a woman aged 60-75 years with acute or convalescent COVID-19.

There are a few counts of this clone. The chain has TRBV3-1 (or the pseudogene TRBV3-2) and TRBJ2-1; D is undetermined. In germline, CDR1 is LGHDT, CDR2 YNNKEL (reference sequence). This CDR3 comprises 12 residues. V shed 0 bases and J shed 9 bases, with 6 bases lying between them. CDR3 protein: CASSQDTGEQFF. The CDR3 DNA sequence: TGTGCCAGCAGCCAAGATACGGGTGAGCAGTTCTTC.

The V gene is TRBV5-1, the J gene TRBJ2-5, with 10 bases matching TRBD1. Germline V gene data show CDR1 as SGHRS and CDR2 as YFSETQ. The CDR3 extends over 16 amino acids. The V and J ends lost 3 bases and 2 bases, in that order; junction bases with no gene match: 7. This CDR3 reads CASSSTGGVRQETQYF. CDR3 bases: TGCGCCAGCAGCTCGACAGGGGGCGTCCGTCAAGAGACCCAGTACTTC.

The chain uses TRBV18 and TRBJ1-1, with 8 bases that match TRBD1. Losses at the gene ends were 3 bases for V and 5 bases for J; bases not matched to a gene: 5. This CDR3 comprises 14 residues. The germline gives CDR1 KGHSH, CDR2 LQKENI. The CDR3 DNA reads TGTGCCAGCTCACCTCGGACAGGGCGAACTGAAGCTTTCTTT. It specifies CASSPRTGRTEAFF.

The CDR3: CASSYRQGSYNEQFF. The DNA of the CDR3 is TGCGCCAGCAGCTATAGACAGGGTTCCTACAATGAGCAGTTCTTC. The chain has TRBV5-1 and TRBJ2-1, with TRBD1 matching 7 bases. J lost 1 base, V lost 3 bases, and 4 bases had no gene match. Germline CDR1 is SGHRS and CDR2 is YFSETQ. The CDR3 totals 15 residues.

This clone showed up just a few times. V gene TRBV5-8 combines with J gene TRBJ2-3, with 9 positions matching TRBD2. V was clipped by 5 bases and J by 3 bases; unmatched bases: 7. The CDR3 is made up of 15 amino acids. CDR1 is SGHTS, CDR2 YDEGEE, per germline. CDR3 bases: TGTGCCAGCAGTGAGCAGGGACTAGCAACAGATACGCAGTATTTT. Translated, it gives CASSEQGLATDTQYF. Combining the CDR3 with reference TRBV5-8 and TRBJ2-3 gives the whole variable domain EAGVTQSPTHLIKTRGQQATLRCSPISGHTSVYWYQQALGLGLQFLLWYDEGEERNRGNFPPRFSGRQFPNYSSELNVNALELEDSALYLCASSEQGLATDTQYFGPGTRLTVL.

The rearrangement links TRBV5-1 to TRBJ2-7; D is possibly TRBD1 (5 bases). The germline CDR1 and CDR2 sequences are SGHRS and YFSETQ. The CDR3 contains 13 residues. V dropped 4 bases and J dropped 6 bases, with 14 bases sitting between them. The DNA for the CDR3 is TGCGCCAGCAGCCCCCAGGGATTCGCCGAGCAGTACTTC. This encodes CASSPQGFAEQYF.

The J gene is TRBJ1-3, the V gene TRBV13; D unclear. The V gene's germline CDR1 is PRHDT and CDR2 FYEKMQ (reference sequence). V gave up 0 bases and J gave up 0 bases, with 6 bases separating them. This CDR3 contains 15 residues. CDR3 amino acids: CASSLGLGSGNTIYF. The CDR3 nucleotides are TGTGCCAGCAGCTTAGGGCTCGGCTCTGGAAACACCATATATTTT.

The V call is TRBV2, the J call TRBJ1-6; TRBD1 matches 9 bases. The germline V gene has CDR1 SNHLY and CDR2 FYNNEI. V lost 6 bases to trimming and J lost 10 bases; unmatched junction nucleotides: 10. The CDR3 is 15 amino acids. CDR3 nucleotides: TGTGCCAGCAGACCTGAACAGGGGGCTAGGTCACCCCTCCACTTT. Its protein is CASRPEQGARSPLHF. Together with reference TRBV2 and TRBJ1-6, the CDR3 gives the full variable domain: EPEVTQTPSHQVTQMGQEVILRCVPISNHLYFYWYRQILGQKVEFLVSFYNNEISEKSEIFDDQFSVERPDGSNFTLKIRSTKLEDSAMYFCASRPEQGARSPLHFGNGTRLTVT.

The chain links TRBV21-1 to TRBJ2-3; the table assigns TRBD2, which was not confirmed against the DNA. TRBV21-1 has pseudogene status. The CDR3 is 16 residues long. CDR3: CASSKRRPDLINTQYF. DNA of the CDR3: TGTGCCAGCAGCAAAAGGAGGCCGGATCTTATTAATACGCAGTATTTT.

The table lists this clone with a count of one. The chain has TRBV3-1 (or the pseudogene TRBV3-2) and TRBJ2-5; 7 bases fit TRBD2. Germline CDR1 and CDR2: LGHDT and YNNKEL (reference sequence). Losses at the gene ends were 1 base for V and 4 bases for J; bases not matched to a gene: 9. This CDR3 is built from 16 residues. Here the CDR3 reads CASSQVGRSGGETQYF. CDR3 bases: TGTGCCAGCAGCCAAGTTGGTCGATCGGGGGGAGAGACCCAGTACTTC.

The rearrangement uses TRBV7-8 and TRBJ2-2, with D tentatively TRBD1 (6 bases). V was cut by 1 base and J by 4 bases, with 10 bases left in between. Looked up from germline, CDR1 is SGHVS and CDR2 is FQNEAQ. This CDR3 region has 15 residues. Here the CDR3 DNA reads TGTGCCAGCAGCTTAGGACAGGAATCCACCGGGGAGCTGTTTTTT. Protein product: CASSLGQESTGELFF.

This clone was seen only once. This chain uses TRBV18 with TRBJ1-1; 7 bases are shared with TRBD1. This CDR3 has 15 residues. CDR1 KGHSH and CDR2 LQKENI come from the germline V gene. The junction had 8 bases not matched to a gene; V was cut back by 7 bases and J by 0 bases. CDR3 in DNA: TGTGCCAGCTTGTCCGGGACAGTCATGAACACTGAAGCTTTCTTT. It encodes CASLSGTVMNTEAFF.